This T cell receptor (beta chain) was identified during a study of shared clonotypes between healthy human individuals. Positive CCR7 selection of CD45RO-negative cells yielded the naive CD8 cells, and terminally differentiated effector memory CD45RA+ cells were excluded. The input for sorted-subset replicate PCRs was 200 to 250 ng DNA, tens of thousands of T cell genomes. Repertoires were generated with immunoSEQ multiplex PCR, while TCRdb's copy carries only in-frame clones and drops some. The sample shows millions of clones, over 85% of them seen only once. The sequencing input was naive CD8+ T cells sorted from blood. The receptor was isolated from a man aged 18 to 35 in good health.

The CDR3 region has the DNA TGCAGCGGGACTAGCGTTACCCAAAATGAGCAGTTCTTC. It specifies CSGTSVTQNEQFF. The chain couples TRBV29-1 to TRBJ2-1; TRBD2 matches at 9 bases. The V gene's germline CDR1 is SQVTM and CDR2 ANQGSEA. The CDR3 is made up of 13 amino acids. V was clipped by 7 bases and J by 7 bases; unmatched bases: 8.